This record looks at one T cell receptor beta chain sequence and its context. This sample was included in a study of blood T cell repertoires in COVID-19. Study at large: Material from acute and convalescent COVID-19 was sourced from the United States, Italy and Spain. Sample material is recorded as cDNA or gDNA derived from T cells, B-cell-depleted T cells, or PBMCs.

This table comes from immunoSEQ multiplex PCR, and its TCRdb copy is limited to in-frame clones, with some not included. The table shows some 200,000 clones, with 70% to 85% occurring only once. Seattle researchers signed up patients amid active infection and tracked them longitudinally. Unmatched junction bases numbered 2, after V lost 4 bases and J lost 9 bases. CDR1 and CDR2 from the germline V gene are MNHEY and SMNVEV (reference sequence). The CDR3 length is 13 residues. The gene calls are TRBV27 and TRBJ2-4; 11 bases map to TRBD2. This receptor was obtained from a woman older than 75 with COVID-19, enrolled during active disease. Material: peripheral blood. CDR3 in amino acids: CASSSGTSGIQYF. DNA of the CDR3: TGTGCCAGCAGTTCTGGGACTAGCGGCATTCAGTACTTC.